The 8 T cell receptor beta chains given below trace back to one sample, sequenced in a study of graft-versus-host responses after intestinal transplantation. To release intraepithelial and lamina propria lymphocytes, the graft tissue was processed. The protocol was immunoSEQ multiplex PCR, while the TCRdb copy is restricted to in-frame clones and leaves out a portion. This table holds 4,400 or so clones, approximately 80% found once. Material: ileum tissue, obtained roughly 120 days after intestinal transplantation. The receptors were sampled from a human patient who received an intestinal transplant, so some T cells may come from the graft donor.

CDR3 amino acids: CASSLRLADLINTGELFF. DNA of the CDR3: TGTGCCAGCAGCCTCCGACTAGCGGACCTTATTAACACCGGGGAGCTGTTTTTT. This chain uses TRBV4-2 with TRBJ2-2; the match to TRBD2 covers 9 bases. The V gene end was trimmed by 4 bases and the J gene end by 2 bases; junction bases not matched to a gene: 11. CDR1 and CDR2 (germline): LGHNA, YNFKEQ. CDR3 length: 18 residues.

CDR3 loop: CAWSDSTLLREQYF. In DNA, the CDR3 is TGTGCCTGGAGTGACAGCACCTTACTTCGGGAGCAGTACTTC. The chain employs TRBV30 and TRBJ2-7, with unresolved D. Trimming removed 1 base at V and 7 bases at J, with 17 bases between. Germline V gene lookup returns CDR1 GTSNPN and CDR2 SVGIG (reference sequence). This CDR3 region has 14 residues.

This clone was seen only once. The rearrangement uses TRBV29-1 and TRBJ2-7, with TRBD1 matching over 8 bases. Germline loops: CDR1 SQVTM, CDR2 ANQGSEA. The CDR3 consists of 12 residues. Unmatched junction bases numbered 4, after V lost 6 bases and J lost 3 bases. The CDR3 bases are TGCAGCGTAGACAGGGGCGGCTACGAGCAGTACTTC. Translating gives CSVDRGGYEQYF.

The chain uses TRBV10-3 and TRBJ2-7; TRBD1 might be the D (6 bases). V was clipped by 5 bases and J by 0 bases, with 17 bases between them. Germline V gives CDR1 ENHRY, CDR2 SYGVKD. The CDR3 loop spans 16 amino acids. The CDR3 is CAISFLGTDSSYEQYF. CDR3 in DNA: TGTGCCATCAGTTTTTTAGGGACGGACAGCTCCTACGAGCAGTACTTC.

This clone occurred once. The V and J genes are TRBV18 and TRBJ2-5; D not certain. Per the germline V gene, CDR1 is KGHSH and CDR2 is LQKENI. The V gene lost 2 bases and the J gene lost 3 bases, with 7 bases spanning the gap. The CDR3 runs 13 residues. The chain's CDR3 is CASSPISEETQYF. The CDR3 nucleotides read TGTGCCAGCTCACCAATTTCGGAAGAGACCCAGTACTTC.

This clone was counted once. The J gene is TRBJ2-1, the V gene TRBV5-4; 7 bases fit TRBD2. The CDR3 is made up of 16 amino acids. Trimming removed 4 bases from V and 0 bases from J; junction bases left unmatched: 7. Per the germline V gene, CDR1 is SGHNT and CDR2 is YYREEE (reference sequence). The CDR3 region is CASSITGGSSYNEQFF. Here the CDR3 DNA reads TGTGCCAGCAGCATCACCGGGGGGAGCTCCTACAATGAGCAGTTCTTC.

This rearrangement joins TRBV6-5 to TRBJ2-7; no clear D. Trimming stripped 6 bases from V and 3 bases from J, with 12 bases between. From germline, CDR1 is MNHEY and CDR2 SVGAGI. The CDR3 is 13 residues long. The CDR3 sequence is CASSRAGNYEQYF. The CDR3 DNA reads TGTGCCAGCAGCCGAGCCGGAAACTACGAGCAGTACTTC.

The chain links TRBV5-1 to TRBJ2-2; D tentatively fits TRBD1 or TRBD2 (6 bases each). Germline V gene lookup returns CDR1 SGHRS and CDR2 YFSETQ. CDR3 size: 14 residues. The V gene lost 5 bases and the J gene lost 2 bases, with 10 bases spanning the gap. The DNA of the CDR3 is TGCGCCAGCAGAACCGGGGGCAACACCGGGGAGCTGTTTTTT. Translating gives CASRTGGNTGELFF.